Listed below are T cell receptor beta chains from one sample, sequenced in a study of identical twins. TCRdb independently ran MiXCR on the 5' RACE reads; one entry per CDR3 protein. The sample records 460,000 or so distinct CDR3 sequences, 13% to 15% being singletons. This sample also appeared in a second study, on yellow fever vaccine responses in identical twins.

The sample taken for sequencing was CD4+ T cells sorted from blood. The source is a woman between 18 and 30 years old in good health. Both conserved end residues are part of each CDR3. Each record gives: V gene, D gene, clone size, J gene, CDR3 protein, CDR3 DNA. A D gene is named only where the DNA matches it firmly. Not every row has a clone size; where given, it reads once, few, many or a size class.

TRBV3-1	NA	many	TRBJ2-7	CASSLRTFLGGQYF	TGTGCCAGCAGCCTTAGGACATTTCTAGGGGGGCAGTACTTC
TRBV12-3/TRBV12-4	NA	few	TRBJ2-1	CASSFWGAEYNEQFF	TGTGCCAGCAGTTTTTGGGGGGCAGAATACAATGAGCAGTTCTTC
TRBV21-1	NA	NA	TRBJ1-1	CASFGVNTEAFF	TGTGCCAGTTTCGGGGTGAACACTGAAGCTTTCTTT
TRBV7-9	TRBD1	NA	TRBJ1-1	CASSPRQGPEAFF	TGTGCCAGCAGCCCTAGACAGGGCCCTGAAGCTTTCTTT
TRBV28	NA	few	TRBJ1-6	CASRLHSPNSPLHF	TGTGCCAGCAGGCTCCATTCTCCCAATTCACCCCTCCACTTT
TRBV11-1	TRBD1	few	TRBJ2-6	CASSSTSFRQGARGANVLTF	TGTGCCAGCAGCTCTACCTCATTTAGACAGGGGGCAAGAGGGGCCAACGTCCTGACTTTC
TRBV9	TRBD2	few	TRBJ2-5	CASSVGSGGALETQYF	TGTGCCAGCAGCGTGGGTAGCGGGGGGGCTTTGGAGACCCAGTACTTC
TRBV5-1	NA	NA	TRBJ2-1	CASSLGAAVQFF	TGCGCCAGCAGCTTGGGGGCGGCGGTGCAGTTCTTC
TRBV6-5	NA	NA	TRBJ2-7	CASSSHRGPYEQYF	TGTGCCAGCAGTTCGCATAGGGGCCCCTACGAGCAGTACTTC
TRBV20-1	TRBD2	NA	TRBJ2-1	CSATLASGGGEQFF	TGCAGTGCTACGCTCGCTAGCGGGGGAGGTGAGCAGTTCTTC
TRBV11-2	TRBD2	many	TRBJ2-3	CASSLTGTSSRTDTQYF	TGTGCCAGCAGCCTCACCGGGACTAGCAGTCGCACAGATACGCAGTATTTT
TRBV6-6	NA	NA	TRBJ2-1	CASSGSANEQFF	TGTGCCAGCAGCGGGAGTGCAAATGAGCAGTTCTTC
TRBV5-1	NA	few	TRBJ2-2	CASSLLTPIAVNTGELFF	TGCGCCAGCAGCTTGTTGACCCCGATAGCGGTCAACACCGGGGAGCTGTTTTTT
TRBV24-1	TRBD2	NA	TRBJ2-1	CAARASGSGDEQFF	TGTGCCGCACGGGCTAGCGGGAGTGGGGATGAGCAGTTCTTC
TRBV4-1	NA	few	TRBJ2-1	CASSKQGGDWNEQFF	TGCGCCAGCAGCAAACAGGGAGGTGATTGGAATGAGCAGTTCTTC
TRBV28	NA	few	TRBJ2-7	CASSDGPRSYEQYF	TGTGCCAGCAGTGATGGACCCCGCTCCTACGAGCAGTACTTC
TRBV20-1	TRBD2	once	TRBJ2-1	CSARVVAGGESYNEQFF	TGCAGTGCTAGAGTGGTAGCGGGAGGAGAGTCCTACAATGAGCAGTTCTTC